The 23 T cell receptor beta chains below all came from one sample that was sequenced in a study of blood T cell repertoires in COVID-19. The data were produced by immunoSEQ multiplex PCR, yet TCRdb's version contains in-frame clones alone and is incomplete. The sample includes 200,000 to 250,000 clones, more than 80% of them seen just once. Material for sequencing was PBMCs or T cells enriched from blood (not recorded which). These receptors originate from a man aged 55 to 70 who had recovered from COVID-19.

V usage is TRBV5-5 and J usage is TRBJ1-4; TRBD1 aligns across 7 bases. Trimming removed 4 bases from V and 8 bases from J; junction bases left unmatched: 11. Per germline, CDR1 SGHKS and CDR2 YYEKEE (reference sequence). CDR3 size: 15 residues. This CDR3 reads CASSIPAGGGEKLFF. CDR3 in DNA: TGTGCCAGCAGCATCCCGGCAGGGGGAGGCGAAAAACTGTTTTTT.

The chain uses TRBV4-1 and TRBJ1-2, with 7 bases aligning to TRBD1. The CDR3 contains 13 residues. V dropped 4 bases and J dropped 2; count of bases not matched to a gene: 1. CDR1 is MGHRA, CDR2 YSYEKL, per germline. The CDR3 nucleotides read TGCGCCAGCAGCCCGGACAGGAACTATGGCTACACCTTC. Amino acids: CASSPDRNYGYTF.

This chain connects TRBV19 to TRBJ2-5; TRBD1 aligns across 9 bases. The junction had 2 bases not matched to a gene; V was cut back by 3 bases and J by 3 bases. Per the germline V gene, CDR1 is LNHDA and CDR2 is SQIVND (reference sequence). The CDR3 is 14 residues long. CDR3 region: CASSIDRGKETQYF. CDR3 bases: TGTGCCAGTAGTATTGACAGGGGGAAAGAGACCCAGTACTTC.

The rearrangement uses TRBV10-3 and TRBJ2-7, with TRBD2 matching 15 bases. V lost 6 bases and J lost 4; bases outside the gene matches: 4. The CDR3 extends over 15 amino acids. Germline V lookup: CDR1 ENHRY, CDR2 SYGVKD. CDR3 loop: CAIRGTSGGIYEQYF. The CDR3 nucleotides are TGTGCCATCAGGGGGACTAGCGGGGGGATATACGAGCAGTACTTC.

The chain employs TRBV5-5 and TRBJ2-3; 11 nucleotides align to TRBD2. Trimming took 4 bases from V and 6 from J; bases not matched to a gene: 13. The CDR3 loop spans 17 amino acids. Germline V gives CDR1 SGHKS, CDR2 YYEKEE (reference sequence). The CDR3 loop reads CASSPAASGGWVDTQYF. The CDR3 region has the DNA TGTGCCAGCAGCCCGGCCGCTAGCGGGGGGTGGGTTGATACGCAGTATTTT.

In its sample, this clone was seen once. This chain uses TRBV11-2 with TRBJ1-3; D remains unclear. This CDR3 region has 17 residues. V lost 5 bases, J lost 5 bases, and 22 bases lay in between. Germline CDR1 SGHAT, CDR2 FQNNGV. Here the CDR3 DNA reads TGTGCCAGCAGCCCCCCCTTAGCGGATATCAGCCGAAACACCATATATTTT. This gives the protein CASSPPLADISRNTIYF.

The chain links TRBV10-3 to TRBJ2-3; 7 bases fit TRBD1. The CDR3 contains 15 residues. From germline, CDR1 is ENHRY and CDR2 SYGVKD. V dropped 4 bases and J dropped 3; count of bases not matched to a gene: 7. In DNA, the CDR3 is TGTGCCATCAGTGGAAAAACAGGGGTAACAGATACGCAGTATTTT. Protein: CAISGKTGVTDTQYF.

This chain links TRBV5-1 with TRBJ2-2; D remains ambiguous. The CDR3 covers 16 residues. Germline CDR1 SGHRS, CDR2 YFSETQ. The ends were cut back, 2 bases at V and 2 bases at J, with 13 bases in the middle. CDR3: CASSFFSLHNTGELFF. In DNA, the CDR3 is TGCGCCAGCAGCTTTTTTAGCTTACATAACACCGGGGAGCTGTTTTTT.

This chain uses TRBV14 with TRBJ1-1; D is unresolved. Germline CDR1 is SGHDN and CDR2 is FVKESK. The V end lost 1 base, the J end lost 1 base, and 16 bases lay between the germline ends. This CDR3 is 17 amino acids long. The CDR3 sequence: CASSQGRENSGNTEAFF. Written as DNA, the CDR3 is TGTGCCAGCAGCCAAGGGAGAGAGAACAGCGGGAACACTGAAGCTTTCTTT.

This chain connects TRBV14 to TRBJ2-1; a weak D match, TRBD2 (6 bases). In germline, CDR1 is SGHDN, CDR2 FVKESK. Trimming left V 7 bases short and J 0 bases short, with 7 bases between. The CDR3 has 13 amino acids. The CDR3 loop reads CASTGGSYNEQFF. The CDR3, as DNA: TGTGCCAGCACCGGGGGCTCCTACAATGAGCAGTTCTTC.

The chain carries TRBV2 and TRBJ2-7; D is perhaps TRBD2 (6 bases). Trimming took off 2 bases at V and 1 base at J, with 9 bases between the two ends. Looked up from germline, CDR1 is SNHLY and CDR2 is FYNNEI. The CDR3 is 14 amino acids. CDR3 coding DNA: TGTGCCAGCAGTGAATTCGGGACTTCCTACGAGCAGTACTTC. Translation gives CASSEFGTSYEQYF.

This clone was found once. The V and J genes are TRBV11-2 and TRBJ2-1; 10 bases line up with TRBD2. The length of the CDR3 is 15 residues. J lost 7 bases, V lost 3 bases, and 6 bases had no gene match. CDR1 and CDR2 from the germline V gene are SGHAT and FQNNGV. CDR3 DNA: TGTGCCAGCAGCTTTGGAGCGGGGGGGCGGAATGAGCAGTTCTTC. This encodes CASSFGAGGRNEQFF.

This clone was seen just once. The rearrangement uses TRBV3-1 (or the pseudogene TRBV3-2) and TRBJ1-3, with 9 bases lining up with TRBD1. Germline loops: CDR1 LGHDT, CDR2 YNNKEL (reference sequence). V was clipped by 4 bases and J by 4 bases; unmatched bases: 8. There are 16 residues in the CDR3. For the CDR3, the DNA is TGTGCCAGCAGCCTAAAAGGGACAGGGAGAGGAAACACCATATATTTT. It codes for CASSLKGTGRGNTIYF.

The chain uses TRBV3-1 (or the pseudogene TRBV3-2) and TRBJ2-2; 7 bases are a match to TRBD1. The ends lost 1 base at V and 4 bases at J; junction bases unmatched: 3. Germline CDR1 and CDR2: LGHDT and YNNKEL (reference sequence). The CDR3 is 15 amino acids. The CDR3 is CASSQGRQGTGELFF. CDR3 DNA sequence: TGTGCCAGCAGCCAAGGTCGACAGGGCACCGGGGAGCTGTTTTTT.

A few counts support this clone. The same CDR3 can be traced to other DNA sequences in this sample. V is TRBV18 and J is TRBJ2-1; 12 nucleotides match TRBD2. Trimming took 6 bases from V and 5 from J; bases not matched to a gene: 8. The CDR3 totals 16 residues. From germline, CDR1 is KGHSH and CDR2 LQKENI. The CDR3 DNA follows: TGTGCCAGCTCCCCTACAGGACTAGCGGGAAACAATGAGCAGTTCTTC. This encodes CASSPTGLAGNNEQFF. The complete variable domain, with remaining parts taken from reference TRBV18 and TRBJ2-1, reads NAGVMQNPRHLVRRRGQEARLRCSPMKGHSHVYWYRQLPEEGLKFMVYLQKENIIDESGMPKERFSAEFPKEGPSILRIQQVVRGDSAAYFCASSPTGLAGNNEQFFGPGTRLTVL.

This clone was seen a single time. The DNA for the CDR3 is TGTGCCAGCAGTGACAAAAACACGGGACTCCGGTTCTTC. Protein product: CASSDKNTGLRFF. The J gene is TRBJ2-1, the V gene TRBV2; weak D call: TRBD2 (6 bases). Trimming cost V 3 bases and J 15 bases, with 18 bases left between them. Germline V gives CDR1 SNHLY, CDR2 FYNNEI. CDR3 length: 13 amino acids.

This chain uses TRBV25-1 with TRBJ1-2; TRBD1 matches at 10 bases. V shed 6 bases and J 7 bases; nucleotides not matched to a gene: 5. Germline V gives CDR1 MGHDK, CDR2 SYGVNS. The CDR3 has 13 residues. DNA for the CDR3: TGTGCCAGCAGAGGACAGGGGGACTCTGGCTACACCTTC. Protein sequence: CASRGQGDSGYTF.

The chain recombines TRBV11-2 with TRBJ2-7, with a tentative D call TRBD1 (6 bases). Trimming stripped 5 bases from V and 3 bases from J, with 14 bases between. This CDR3 has 14 amino acids. Germline V gene data show CDR1 as SGHAT and CDR2 as FQNNGV. For the CDR3, the DNA is TGTGCCAGCAGCGTTCGACAGGTCGTCTACGAGCAGTACTTC. Translation: CASSVRQVVYEQYF.

The chain joins TRBV5-4 to TRBJ2-3, with 9 bases identical to TRBD2. The V gene's germline CDR1 is SGHNT and CDR2 YYREEE (reference sequence). The CDR3 is made up of 16 amino acids. V lost 4 bases, J lost 5 bases, and 11 bases stayed unmatched. DNA of the CDR3: TGTGCCAGCAGCCTTGGATTAGCGGGGGTGGTAGATACGCAGTATTTT. Amino acid sequence: CASSLGLAGVVDTQYF.

By its share, this clone is medium-sized. The CDR3 DNA is TGTGCCAGCAGCTTGACCTGGGACAGGGATTCATCTGAAGCTTTCTTT. It encodes CASSLTWDRDSSEAFF. V is TRBV5-4 and J is TRBJ1-1; TRBD1 aligns across 9 bases. The CDR3 totals 16 residues. Germline CDR1 reads SGHNT; CDR2 reads YYREEE (reference sequence). The V and J ends lost 1 base and 6 bases, in that order; junction bases with no gene match: 10.

The chain links TRBV12-3 or TRBV12-4 to TRBJ1-1; D not certain. V lost 6 bases and J lost 4, with 9 bases in between. The CDR3 contains 12 residues. The CDR3 DNA follows: TGTGCCAGCAGCTACGACATCACTGAAGCTTTCTTT. This encodes CASSYDITEAFF.

This clone was recorded once. V and J are TRBV9 and TRBJ2-1; possible D gene TRBD2, 7 bases. This CDR3 has 17 residues. V shed 0 bases and J shed 3 bases, with 16 bases lying between them. Per the germline V gene, CDR1 is SGDLS and CDR2 is YYNGEE. CDR3 protein: CASSVEDGGLLYNEQFF. Here the CDR3 DNA reads TGTGCCAGCAGCGTAGAGGACGGGGGGCTGCTCTACAATGAGCAGTTCTTC.

The chain employs TRBV19 and TRBJ2-3, with 8 bases that match TRBD1. V gave up 9 bases and J gave up 5 bases; unmatched junction bases: 10. Germline CDR1 reads LNHDA; CDR2 reads SQIVND (reference sequence). The CDR3 is made up of 14 amino acids. The CDR3 DNA is TGTGCCAGAATCCCAGGGGGCGAAGGAGATACGCAGTATTTT. It is translated as CARIPGGEGDTQYF.